This T cell receptor beta chain was identified during a study of response to subunit inactivated influenza vaccine. Each CDR3 protein gets one entry after TCRdb re-called the RT-PCR reads with MiXCR. Of over 800,000 distinct CDR3 sequences in the sample, around 21% were seen once. As regards this clonotype: Its antigen is currently unknown.

V shed 0 bases and J 4 bases; nucleotides not matched to a gene: 13. The germline V gene has CDR1 KGHSH and CDR2 LQKENI. The CDR3 is 18 amino acids. Notes on the study in general: With each seasonal influenza vaccination, the authors suggested, few new T cells are recruited.

Here the sequenced sample was PBMCs from blood, taken less than 6 days after vaccination. The TCR comes from a middle-aged man who received an inactivated influenza vaccine. The J gene is TRBJ2-5, the V gene TRBV18; TRBD2 matches at 8 bases. The CDR3, as DNA: TGTGCCAGCTCACCACCGATAGGCGGGGGGCTAAATCGAGAGACCCAGTACTTC. Translated: CASSPPIGGGLNRETQYF.